The next 28 T cell receptor beta chains were all read from a single sample in a study of graft-versus-host responses after intestinal transplantation. These receptors have no identified antigens. Assay used: immunoSEQ multiplex PCR; TCRdb lists only in-frame clones, some missing. This sample yields tens of thousands of clones, of which around 90% are seen a single time; roughly 0.31% belongs to the top ten. The sequencing here drew on unstimulated CD4+ T cells sorted from spleen or lymph node cells, taken before intestinal transplant. The source is a human donor who received an intestinal transplant.

The J gene is TRBJ2-7, the V gene TRBV28; TRBD1 matches at 8 bases. The CDR3 has 15 amino acids. Germline lookup yields CDR1 MDHEN and CDR2 SYDVKM. The V and J ends lost 4 bases and 0 bases, in that order; junction bases with no gene match: 5. CDR3 coding DNA: TGTGCCAGCAGTTCCCCCGGGACAGGCTCCTACGAGCAGTACTTC. Translating gives CASSSPGTGSYEQYF.

The chain joins TRBV30 to TRBJ1-1, with 8 bases that match TRBD1. CDR1 is GTSNPN, CDR2 SVGIG, per germline (reference sequence). The CDR3 is made up of 17 amino acids. V gave up 0 bases and J gave up 6 bases; unmatched junction bases: 15. CDR3 coding DNA: TGTGCCTGGAGTGTACTGGGGAGGACAGGGAAGTCTGCTGAAGCTTTCTTT. Translated, it gives CAWSVLGRTGKSAEAFF.

J is TRBJ2-7 and V is TRBV15; 12 bases map to TRBD1. Unmatched junction bases numbered 12, after V lost 5 bases and J lost 4 bases. The CDR3 consists of 17 residues. Germline V gene data show CDR1 as LNHNV and CDR2 as YYDKDF (reference sequence). CDR3 nucleotide sequence: TGTGCCACCAGCCACCCACCACCGGGACAGGGGGCGTACGAGCAGTACTTC. Encoded protein: CATSHPPPGQGAYEQYF.

The chain is built from TRBV5-6 and TRBJ2-7; TRBD2 agrees at 13 bases. V lost 3 bases to trimming and J lost 4 bases; unmatched junction nucleotides: 13. This CDR3 has 18 residues. Germline values: CDR1 SGHDT, CDR2 YYEEEE. The CDR3 coding sequence is TGTGCCAGCAGCTCGGCTCGTCTACTAGCGGGAGGGGGGTACGAGCAGTACTTC. Translating it yields CASSSARLLAGGGYEQYF.

This clone was counted once. CDR3 bases: TGTGCCAGTAAGGGGCAGAGGGGTAGAGGAAACACCATATATTTT. Its translation: CASKGQRGRGNTIYF. The chain has TRBV28 and TRBJ1-3, with a possible D match to TRBD1 (5 bases). The length of the CDR3 is 15 residues. Germline values: CDR1 MDHEN, CDR2 SYDVKM. V was trimmed by 9 bases and J by 4 bases, leaving 19 bases between them.

This clone was picked up one time. This rearrangement joins TRBV18 to TRBJ2-7; TRBD2 might be the D (6 bases). Germline CDR1 and CDR2: KGHSH and LQKENI. The CDR3 runs to 15 residues. V was trimmed by 2 bases and J by 5 bases, leaving 16 bases between them. The CDR3 DNA reads as TGTGCCAGCTCACCAGCGGGGCAGGGAGTCGACGAGCAGTACTTC. This sequence encodes CASSPAGQGVDEQYF.

The chain carries TRBV6-1 and TRBJ2-3; 8 bases are shared with TRBD1. Trimming took 8 bases from V and 1 from J; bases not matched to a gene: 8. CDR3 length: 15 residues. Germline V gene sequence: CDR1 MNHNS, CDR2 SASEGT. The CDR3 sequence: CASPEPGQGTDTQYF. DNA of the CDR3: TGTGCCAGCCCGGAACCGGGACAGGGCACAGATACGCAGTATTTT.

The V gene is TRBV6-5, the J gene TRBJ2-3; 8 nucleotides match TRBD2. The J segment lost 2 bases and the V segment lost 3 bases, leaving 7 bases of the junction unmatched. The germline gives CDR1 MNHEY, CDR2 SVGAGI. This CDR3 has 16 residues. DNA for the CDR3: TGTGCCAGCAGTTATGGGGCTAGCGGGCACACAGATACGCAGTATTTT. Amino acid sequence: CASSYGASGHTDTQYF.

This clone was seen only once. The chain links TRBV19 to TRBJ2-1; D may be TRBD1 (5 bases). This CDR3 has 15 residues. Germline-derived CDR1 and CDR2 are LNHDA and SQIVND (reference sequence). V was clipped by 4 bases and J by 8 bases, with 18 bases between them. The CDR3 DNA reads as TGTGCCAGTAGTAAAGGGCGCCTCTGGGGCTATGAGCAGTTCTTC. It encodes CASSKGRLWGYEQFF. Variable domain in full (rest from reference TRBV19 and TRBJ2-1): DGGITQSPKYLFRKEGQNVTLSCEQNLNHDAMYWYRQDPGQGLRLIYYSQIVNDFQKGDIAEGYSVSREKKESFPLTVTSAQKNPTAFYLCASSKGRLWGYEQFFGPGTRLTVL.

This rearrangement joins TRBV4-2 to TRBJ2-5, with TRBD2 matching 12 bases. Germline V gene sequence: CDR1 LGHNA, CDR2 YNFKEQ. The CDR3 extends over 16 amino acids. V lost 0 bases and J lost 6; bases outside the gene matches: 5. CDR3 region: CASSQDSTSGSKTQYF. In nucleotides, the CDR3 is TGTGCCAGCAGCCAAGATTCGACTAGCGGGAGTAAGACCCAGTACTTC.

The CDR3 DNA sequence: TGCGCCAGCAGCTTGGGGGGCCGGGACCGTGAAGCTTTCTTT. This translates into CASSLGGRDREAFF. This chain joins TRBV5-1 and TRBJ1-1; TRBD1 might be the D (5 bases). This CDR3 is 14 amino acids long. The germline CDR1 and CDR2 sequences are SGHRS and YFSETQ. V was pared by 0 bases and J by 7 bases, with 13 bases between.

This chain joins TRBV4-2 and TRBJ1-1; no definite D call. V was trimmed by 0 bases and J by 1 base, leaving 0 bases between them. Germline V lookup: CDR1 LGHNA, CDR2 YNFKEQ. This CDR3 has 12 amino acids. CDR3: CASSQENTEAFF. DNA of the CDR3: TGTGCCAGCAGCCAAGAGAACACTGAAGCTTTCTTT.

The chain uses TRBV6-5 and TRBJ2-3; D unclear. The germline CDR1 and CDR2 sequences are MNHEY and SVGAGI. Trimming left V 6 bases short and J 0 bases short, with 13 bases between. The CDR3 is made up of 15 amino acids. CDR3 in DNA: TGTGCCAGCAGGGCCCGGAGACTTAGCACAGATACGCAGTATTTT. Residues: CASRARRLSTDTQYF.

This rearrangement joins TRBV5-1 to TRBJ2-1; D not resolved. The ends were cut back, 3 bases at V and 0 bases at J, with 16 bases in the middle. The CDR3 spans 17 residues. CDR1 is SGHRS and CDR2 is YFSETQ in the germline V gene. Written as DNA, the CDR3 is TGCGCCAGCAGCTCCATACCGGACCTCTTCTCCTACAATGAGCAGTTCTTC. It codes for CASSSIPDLFSYNEQFF.

J is TRBJ1-2 and V is TRBV27; possibly TRBD1 for D (5 bases). V lost 4 bases and J 4 bases, leaving 19 bases between the germline ends. CDR1 is MNHEY and CDR2 is SMNVEV in the germline V gene (reference sequence). The CDR3 sequence is 16 residues long. The DNA of the CDR3 is TGTGCCAGCAGTTACACCAGGGCTTCGGGCCTCTATGGCTACACCTTC. Protein product: CASSYTRASGLYGYTF.

The rearrangement uses TRBV4-1 and TRBJ2-2; 10 bases fit TRBD2. CDR3 length: 16 amino acids. The V segment lost 3 bases and the J segment 5 bases; nucleotides outside the gene matches: 6. Germline V gene data show CDR1 as MGHRA and CDR2 as YSYEKL. The CDR3 region has the DNA TGCGCCAGCAGCCAGGACCCGGGACTAGCGACCGGGGAGCTGTTTTTT. Residues: CASSQDPGLATGELFF.

This chain links TRBV7-8 with TRBJ2-3; TRBD2 matches at 11 bases. Trimming took 6 bases from V and 3 from J; bases not matched to a gene: 5. This CDR3 is 15 amino acids long. The germline V gene has CDR1 SGHVS and CDR2 FQNEAQ. CDR3 sequence (DNA): TGTGCCAGCAGATTACTAGCGGGAGTGACAGATACGCAGTATTTT. Encoded protein: CASRLLAGVTDTQYF.

V is TRBV5-1 and J is TRBJ2-7, with D possibly being TRBD2 (6 bases). Germline V gene lookup returns CDR1 SGHRS and CDR2 YFSETQ. V was cut by 0 bases and J by 1 base, with 11 bases left in between. The CDR3 has 15 amino acids. The CDR3 nucleotides are TGCGCCAGCAGCTTGGCCGGGGGTGGATCCTACGAGCAGTACTTC. Translation gives CASSLAGGGSYEQYF.

The V gene is TRBV18, the J gene TRBJ2-5; 7 positions agree with TRBD1. Germline V gene lookup returns CDR1 KGHSH and CDR2 LQKENI. V dropped 4 bases and J dropped 5; count of bases not matched to a gene: 4. CDR3 length: 13 amino acids. The CDR3 region is CASSRQGGETQYF. The CDR3, as DNA: TGTGCCAGCTCACGCCAAGGGGGCGAGACCCAGTACTTC. The full variable domain, with the rest looked up from reference TRBV18 and TRBJ2-5, is NAGVMQNPRHLVRRRGQEARLRCSPMKGHSHVYWYRQLPEEGLKFMVYLQKENIIDESGMPKERFSAEFPKEGPSILRIQQVVRGDSAAYFCASSRQGGETQYFGPGTRLLVL.

This chain joins TRBV5-5 and TRBJ1-1; TRBD1 aligns across 8 bases. The germline gives CDR1 SGHKS, CDR2 YYEKEE (reference sequence). Trimming removed 2 bases from V and 1 base from J; junction bases left unmatched: 4. This CDR3 comprises 15 residues. CDR3 protein: CASSFGQGPNTEAFF. CDR3 nucleotides: TGTGCCAGCAGCTTCGGACAGGGCCCGAACACTGAAGCTTTCTTT. Combining the CDR3 with reference TRBV5-5 and TRBJ1-1 gives the whole variable domain DAGVTQSPTHLIKTRGQQVTLRCSPISGHKSVSWYQQVLGQGPQFIFQYYEKEERGRGNFPDRFSARQFPNYSSELNVNALLLGDSALYLCASSFGQGPNTEAFFGQGTRLTVV.

This rearrangement joins TRBV2 to TRBJ2-1; 7 nucleotides agree with TRBD1. The length of the CDR3 is 15 residues. V shed 6 bases and J 4 bases; nucleotides not matched to a gene: 9. Germline-derived CDR1 and CDR2 are SNHLY and FYNNEI. CDR3 loop: CASRIQGSLYNEQFF. The CDR3 nucleotides are TGTGCCAGCAGGATACAGGGGTCCCTTTACAATGAGCAGTTCTTC.

CDR3 sequence (DNA): TGTGCCAGTAGTATTGCTCAGGGGCCCCACGAGCAGTACTTC. It yields the protein CASSIAQGPHEQYF. The chain has TRBV19 and TRBJ2-7, with D tentatively TRBD1 (6 bases). CDR1 is LNHDA and CDR2 is SQIVND in the germline V gene (reference sequence). V was trimmed by 3 bases and J by 5 bases, leaving 14 bases between them. The CDR3 has 14 amino acids.

This chain links TRBV7-8 with TRBJ1-6, with D possibly matching TRBD1 (5 bases). The germline gives CDR1 SGHVS, CDR2 FQNEAQ. The CDR3 has 18 amino acids. V lost 4 bases, J lost 4 bases, and 20 bases lay in between. The CDR3, as DNA: TGTGCCAGCAGCTCGGGACTCTCCACCCTTGCTTATAATTCACCCCTCCACTTT. This translates into CASSSGLSTLAYNSPLHF.

This chain connects TRBV18 to TRBJ2-1, with D possibly being TRBD1 (6 bases). V was shortened by 3 bases and J by 10 bases, with 10 bases between the two germline ends. Germline CDR1 reads KGHSH; CDR2 reads LQKENI. The CDR3 loop spans 12 amino acids. CDR3 DNA: TGTGCCAGCTCACCCACAGGGTGGGAGCAGTTCTTC. Translated, it gives CASSPTGWEQFF.

The chain recombines TRBV7-8 with TRBJ1-5; D is possibly TRBD1 (6 bases). CDR3 length equals 14 residues. Germline lookup yields CDR1 SGHVS and CDR2 FQNEAQ. With 1 base removed from V and 8 bases from J, the gap between germline ends came to 12 bases. Here the CDR3 DNA reads TGTGCCAGCAGCTTAGTCCAGGGGTATAAGCCCCAGCATTTT. Translated: CASSLVQGYKPQHF.

J is TRBJ1-1 and V is TRBV30; no clear D gene. Trimming removed 1 base from V and 1 base from J, with 7 bases in between. CDR3 length: 13 residues. Germline CDR1 is GTSNPN and CDR2 is SVGIG (reference sequence). The DNA of the CDR3 is TGTGCCTGGAGTGGGCAGGCGAACACTGAAGCTTTCTTT. It yields the protein CAWSGQANTEAFF.

The chain carries TRBV4-1 and TRBJ2-7, with 8 bases identical to TRBD2. CDR1 is MGHRA, CDR2 YSYEKL, per germline. The CDR3 is 17 amino acids. The trim removed 0 bases at V and 2 bases at J, leaving 9 bases unmatched. This chain's CDR3 is CASSQESGTSDPYEQYF. The CDR3 DNA reads TGCGCCAGCAGCCAAGAATCGGGGACTAGTGATCCCTACGAGCAGTACTTC.

The chain has TRBV30 and TRBJ1-2, with a tentative D call TRBD1 (5 bases). This CDR3 is 13 amino acids long. Germline lookup yields CDR1 GTSNPN and CDR2 SVGIG (reference sequence). V lost 2 bases, J lost 3 bases, and 10 bases lay in between. The CDR3 here is CAWSRGRDYGYTF. CDR3 DNA sequence: TGTGCCTGGAGTCGAGGCAGGGACTATGGCTACACCTTC.